The present entry profiles one TCR beta chain with its context. CDR3 length: 16 amino acids. With V trimmed by 3 bases and J by 4 bases, 12 bases remained unmatched. CDR1 and CDR2 (germline): DFQATT, SNEGSKA (reference sequence). The sample is drawn from a study of T cells in Graves' hyperthyroidism and ophthalmopathy. Each 10 ml fresh peripheral blood draw supplied the PBMCs. Amplification of TCR beta CDR3 regions used RNA as the template. The study used the HTBI primer set for a first-round RT-PCR of the TCR CDR3. Via MiXCR, TCRdb re-called the multiplex PCR reads, giving one row per CDR3 protein. The sample holds about 590,000 distinct CDR3 sequences, around 16% seen once.

This chain links TRBV20-1 with TRBJ2-4, with TRBD1 matching 7 bases. The specimen was blood. This TCR derives from a woman aged 30 to 39 with Graves' hyperthyroidism. The CDR3 loop is CSASPLQGQMKNIQYF. DNA for the CDR3: TGCAGTGCTAGCCCTCTCCAGGGACAGATGAAAAACATTCAGTACTTC.